This T cell receptor beta chain was found in a study of CD4 and CD8 cells across lung adenocarcinoma regions. MiXCR was run by TCRdb on the PCR reads, yielding one entry per CDR3 protein. Of 24,000 or so distinct CDR3 sequences listed, around 50% are singletons. Turning to this clonotype: Mismatch with germline at one junction end may stem from a read error.

Localized lung adenocarcinoma, a non-small cell lung cancer, affected the donors. The CDR3 extends over 17 amino acids. Germline V gives CDR1 MGHDK, CDR2 SYGVNS. This TCR was recovered from a male donor with lung adenocarcinoma. The CD4 and CD8 labels of this study may be unreliable. Source material: CD4+ T cells from the center of a lung tumor. The chain links TRBV25-1 to TRBJ2-5; D possibly matches TRBD1 or TRBD2 (6 bases each). This CDR3 is CASSAGFVRGDPETQYF. In DNA, the CDR3 is TGTGCCAGCTCGGCGGGGTTCGTTAGGGGGGACCCAGAGACGCAGTACTTT.